This is a list of T cell receptor beta chains from one sample in a study of Graves' ophthalmopathy and Graves' hyperthyroidism. TCRdb passed the multiplex PCR reads through MiXCR, listing each CDR3 protein once. In the table there are 200,000 to 250,000 distinct CDR3 sequences, roughly 50% of which are singletons. The sample was peripheral blood. The receptors come from an adult man with Graves' ophthalmopathy. The CDR3 runs from the conserved cysteine through the conserved F or W. A D gene is named only where the DNA matches it firmly. Clone size appears in some rows only: once, few, many, or a class for an expanded clone.

TRBD2,TRBJ2-2,NA,TRBV4-1,TGTGCCAGCAGCCAAGGGGATAGCGGGAGGAAAGGGGAGCTGTTTTTT,CASSQGDSGRKGELFF
TRBD2,TRBJ2-2,NA,TRBV2,TGTGCCAGCAGAGGACTAGCGGGGGGCCAAACCGGGGAGCTGTTTTTT,CASRGLAGGQTGELFF
NA,TRBJ2-6,few,TRBV7-3,TGTGCCAGCAGCTTCGGCCAGGACTCTGGGGCCAACGTCCTGACTTTC,CASSFGQDSGANVLTF
NA,TRBJ2-7,NA,TRBV10-3,TGTGCCAGCAGGAGCGATCTAGGTTCCTCCTACGAGCAGTACTTC,CASRSDLGSSYEQYF
NA,TRBJ2-7,few,TRBV6-1,TGTGCCAGCAGTCATACAGAGTTGAGGGAGCAGTACTTC,CASSHTELREQYF
TRBD1,TRBJ2-7,NA,TRBV7-2,TGTGCCAGCAGCTTCACCATGGGACAGTCCTACGAGCAGTACTTC,CASSFTMGQSYEQYF
NA,TRBJ2-5,few,TRBV24-1,TGTGCCACCAGTGATCCGGCGACCGCGGGGACCCAGTACTTC,CATSDPATAGTQYF
NA,TRBJ2-7,few,TRBV28,TGTGCCAGCAGTCCCCCCGACTGGAGCTCCTACGAGCAGTACTTC,CASSPPDWSSYEQYF
TRBD1,TRBJ1-1,NA,TRBV6-6,TGTGCCAGCAGTTACCGACAGGGCTCTGAAGCTTTCTTT,CASSYRQGSEAFF
TRBD1,TRBJ1-1,NA,TRBV27,TGTGCCAGCAGTTTATTGGACAGGGGCACTGAAGCTTTCTTT,CASSLLDRGTEAFF
TRBD1,TRBJ1-6,many,TRBV2,TGTGCCAGCGGAGGGTTCGACAGGGGGTATTCACCCCTCCACTTT,CASGGFDRGYSPLHF
TRBD1,TRBJ2-7,NA,TRBV7-6,TGTGCCAGCAGCCAGGGACAGTTCTACGAGCAGTACTTC,CASSQGQFYEQYF
TRBD1,TRBJ2-6,NA,TRBV24-1,TGTGCCACCAGTGAGGCAGGGGGCTCTGGGGCCAACGTCCTGACTTTC,CATSEAGGSGANVLTF
NA,TRBJ2-5,few,TRBV7-3,TGCGCCAGCAGCCAAGCTACATCAGAGACCCAGTACTTC,CASSQATSETQYF
NA,TRBJ2-7,NA,TRBV13,TGTGCCAGCAGCTTAGTAGGGTCTAACTACGAGCAGTACTTC,CASSLVGSNYEQYF
NA,TRBJ2-7,NA,TRBV19,TGTGCCAGTAATGAAGCAGTTGGGTCCTACGAGCAGTACTTC,CASNEAVGSYEQYF
TRBD1,TRBJ1-2,few,TRBV9,TGTGCCAGCAGCGCGGACAGGAGTTTTTTCTATGGCTACACCTTC,CASSADRSFFYGYTF
NA,TRBJ1-2,few,TRBV19,TGTGCCAGTAGTCCCCGCAGGGAATACGGCTACACCTTC,CASSPRREYGYTF
NA,TRBJ2-3,NA,TRBV20-1,TGCAGTGCTGACCCGTCTTGGGTCCAGAGCACAGATACGCAGTATTTT,CSADPSWVQSTDTQYF
NA,TRBJ2-2,many,TRBV29-1,TGCAGCTCAAACTCCGGGACATCCGGGGAGCTGTTTTTT,CSSNSGTSGELFF
TRBD1,TRBJ2-7,few,TRBV12-3/TRBV12-4,TGTGCCAGCAGTTACCCTCGGACAGGGGGCGACCCCTACGAGCAGTACTTC,CASSYPRTGGDPYEQYF
NA,TRBJ2-2,NA,TRBV19,TGTGCCAGTAGTCGACAAGACGGGGAGCTGTTTTTT,CASSRQDGELFF
NA,TRBJ1-2,once,TRBV30,TGTGCCTGGGACAGTAACTATGGCTACACCTTC,CAWDSNYGYTF
NA,TRBJ2-6,once,TRBV20-1,TGCAGTGTGGAGGTCAACGTCCTGACTTTC,CSVEVNVLTF
TRBD1,TRBJ2-3,NA,TRBV20-1,TGCAGTGCTAGACCCTGGACAGGGCAAGCAGATACGCAGTATTTT,CSARPWTGQADTQYF
TRBD1,TRBJ2-2,few,TRBV20-1,TGCAGTGCTAGAGATCTCGGGACAGGGGACACCGGGGAGCTGTTTTTT,CSARDLGTGDTGELFF
TRBD2,TRBJ2-7,NA,TRBV4-1,TGCGCCAGCAGCCAAGGTCTTGTTAGCGGGAGTTACGAGCAGTACTTC,CASSQGLVSGSYEQYF
TRBD2,TRBJ2-7,NA,TRBV15,TGTGCCACCAGCAGCCAGCTAGCGGTCTCCTACGAGCAGTACTTC,CATSSQLAVSYEQYF
NA,TRBJ2-2,once,TRBV2,TGTGCCAGCAGTGAGAGAGCTAGCTCCCTGATCACCGGGGAGCTGTTTTTT,CASSERASSLITGELFF
TRBD1,TRBJ1-6,many,TRBV15,TGTGCCACCAGCAGAGATAGACAGGGGTATTCACCCCTCCACTTT,CATSRDRQGYSPLHF
NA,TRBJ2-7,many,TRBV7-9,TGTGCCAGCAGCTTAGGGCGGGGTTCCTACGAGCAGTACTTC,CASSLGRGSYEQYF
NA,TRBJ1-5,few,TRBV20-1,TGCAGTGCTAGGATCAGGGATGAGCCCCAGCATTTT,CSARIRDEPQHF
NA,TRBJ1-5,few,TRBV19,TGTGCCAGTAGCCCGGGACACCTTAGCAATCAGCCCCAGCATTTT,CASSPGHLSNQPQHF
NA,TRBJ1-2,NA,TRBV7-4,TGTGCCAGCAGCTCATCTACAGGGATAGATGGCTACACCTTC,CASSSSTGIDGYTF
NA,TRBJ1-1,NA,TRBV2,TGTGCCAGCAGTAGGACAGAGATGAACACTGAAGCTTTCTTT,CASSRTEMNTEAFF
TRBD1,TRBJ2-2,NA,TRBV19,TGTGCCAGCATTAGACAGGGGGCGAACACCGGGGAGCTGTTTTTT,CASIRQGANTGELFF
NA,TRBJ1-6,few,TRBV20-1,TGCAGTGCCACAATGAGGGGGGATTCACCCCTCCACTTT,CSATMRGDSPLHF
TRBD1,TRBJ2-7,NA,TRBV10-3,TGTGCCATCAGGGGGACAGGGTGGCACGAGCAGTACTTC,CAIRGTGWHEQYF
TRBD1,TRBJ2-5,NA,TRBV2,TGTGCCAGGACCGTCAGACAGGGACAAGAGACCCAGTACTTC,CARTVRQGQETQYF
NA,TRBJ2-5,NA,TRBV2,TGTGCCAGCAGTGAACGGGGGTATCTCCAAGAGACCCAGTACTTC,CASSERGYLQETQYF
TRBD1,TRBJ1-2,many,TRBV19,TGTGCCAGTAGTACTTGGGACAGAGGCTACACCTTC,CASSTWDRGYTF
NA,TRBJ1-2,NA,TRBV13,TGTGCCAGCAGCATCAGAGGTGATGCCTCCTATGGCTACACCTTC,CASSIRGDASYGYTF
NA,TRBJ1-6,few,TRBV3-1,TGTGCCAGCAGCCAGACCCCCGGACCTAATTCACCCCTCCACTTT,CASSQTPGPNSPLHF
TRBD1,TRBJ1-1,NA,TRBV7-9,TGTGCCACCCGAGGGGGACAGATGAACACTGAAGCTTTCTTT,CATRGGQMNTEAFF
TRBD1,TRBJ1-1,few,TRBV20-1,TGCAGTGCTTTATTTACCGGGACAGGTTGGGGTGAAGCTTTCTTT,CSALFTGTGWGEAFF
TRBD1,TRBJ2-2,few,TRBV29-1,TGCAGCGTTACAGGGGGCGCGTCCGGGGAGCTGTTTTTT,CSVTGGASGELFF
NA,TRBJ2-7,NA,TRBV7-8,TGTGCCAGCAGCCCCCTCGAGAGCTCCTACGAGCAGTACTTC,CASSPLESSYEQYF